Below, 11 T cell receptor beta chains from the same sample are listed, as sequenced in a study of PD-1 blockade in classical Hodgkin lymphoma. Measured with immunoSEQ multiplex PCR; TCRdb has only the in-frame clones, and not every one. This table has roughly 150,000 clones, around 84% appearing once. There was relapse after autologous stem cell transplantation in every patient, and there was variation in brentuximab vedotin exposure. The source material was peripheral blood mononuclear cells (PBMCs), sampled before the second cycle of nivolumab. The receptors were gathered from a human donor with classical Hodgkin lymphoma.

The rearrangement uses TRBV6-5 and TRBJ1-5, with D possibly TRBD1 on 5 matching bases. CDR1 and CDR2 from the germline V gene are MNHEY and SVGAGI. This CDR3 contains 13 residues. The V gene lost 6 bases and the J gene lost 4 bases, with 10 bases spanning the gap. This CDR3 is CASSPRGNQPQHF. CDR3 nucleotide sequence: TGTGCCAGCAGCCCCCGGGGGAATCAGCCCCAGCATTTT.

The V gene is TRBV7-2, the J gene TRBJ1-1; D remains ambiguous. CDR1 SGHTA and CDR2 FQGNSA come from the germline V gene. V lost 3 bases to trimming and J lost 7 bases, with 15 bases between them. CDR3 size: 14 residues. The CDR3 DNA reads as TGTGCCAGCAGCTTTTTTGGGCCAAGTCTTGAAGCTTTCTTT. Protein product: CASSFFGPSLEAFF.

J is TRBJ2-1 and V is TRBV19; possibly TRBD1 for D (6 bases). There are 14 residues in the CDR3. V was shortened by 7 bases and J by 7 bases, with 17 bases between the two germline ends. Germline CDR1 is LNHDA and CDR2 is SQIVND (reference sequence). CDR3 sequence reads: CASNSQGLRNEQFF. The DNA for the CDR3 is TGTGCCAGTAATAGTCAGGGGTTACGGAATGAGCAGTTCTTC.

The gene calls are TRBV6-5 and TRBJ1-4; D is ambiguous. Per germline, CDR1 MNHEY and CDR2 SVGAGI. The CDR3 sequence is 16 residues long. V was pared by 2 bases and J by 3 bases, with 13 bases between. The CDR3: CASSYVPRGANEKLFF. The CDR3 DNA reads TGTGCCAGCAGTTACGTCCCACGGGGAGCTAATGAAAAACTGTTTTTT.

This rearrangement joins TRBV5-8 to TRBJ2-3; 8 bases fit TRBD1. Trimming cost V 2 bases and J 0 bases; bases outside gene matches: 8. Germline lookup yields CDR1 SGHTS and CDR2 YDEGEE. This CDR3 is built from 17 residues. The CDR3 bases are TGTGCCAGCAGCTTCGAACAGGGGGTTATGAGCACAGATACGCAGTATTTT. This encodes CASSFEQGVMSTDTQYF. The full variable domain, completed using reference TRBV5-8 and TRBJ2-3, is EAGVTQSPTHLIKTRGQQATLRCSPISGHTSVYWYQQALGLGLQFLLWYDEGEERNRGNFPPRFSGRQFPNYSSELNVNALELEDSALYLCASSFEQGVMSTDTQYFGPGTRLTVL.

This chain connects TRBV7-2 to TRBJ2-7, with 9 bases identical to TRBD2. Germline V CDR1 and CDR2: SGHTA, FQGNSA. V lost 2 bases, J lost 5 bases, and 16 bases stayed unmatched. The CDR3 spans 18 residues. The CDR3 loop reads CASSLRGPGSGRTHEQYF. The DNA for the CDR3 is TGTGCCAGCAGCTTAAGGGGGCCGGGAAGCGGGAGGACCCACGAGCAGTACTTC.

The CDR3 protein is CSVRVSYEQYF. The CDR3 bases are TGCAGCGTTAGGGTCTCCTACGAGCAGTACTTC. The chain has TRBV29-1 and TRBJ2-5, with D uncertain. The assigned J gene may be wrong: the sequence end matches TRBJ2-7 better. This CDR3 spans 11 amino acids. Germline V CDR1 and CDR2: SQVTM, ANQGSEA.

The chain has TRBV2 and TRBJ1-2, with a tentative D call TRBD1 (6 bases). V lost 6 bases, J lost 4 bases, and 12 bases lay in between. The CDR3 covers 13 residues. Germline CDR1 SNHLY, CDR2 FYNNEI. The CDR3, as DNA: TGTGCCAGCAGAGGACAGTCGTTCTATGGCTACACCTTC. Protein product: CASRGQSFYGYTF.

V gene TRBV19 combines with J gene TRBJ2-5; D is possibly TRBD2 (5 bases). The CDR3 totals 13 residues. With 3 bases removed from V and 5 bases from J, the gap between germline ends came to 10 bases. Germline V gene sequence: CDR1 LNHDA, CDR2 SQIVND (reference sequence). CDR3 residues: CASSMASGETQYF. CDR3 DNA sequence: TGTGCCAGTAGTATGGCGTCGGGGGAGACCCAGTACTTC.

The chain uses TRBV6-6 and TRBJ2-5, with a tentative D call TRBD1 (6 bases). V shed 6 bases and J shed 9 bases, with 17 bases lying between them. Germline CDR1 MNHNY, CDR2 SVGAGI (reference sequence). CDR3 length equals 13 residues. The CDR3 DNA is TGTGCCAGCAGCCCCGGCAGGGGAAGGGCCCAGTACTTC. As protein: CASSPGRGRAQYF.

The V and J genes are TRBV11-2 and TRBJ2-2; 7 bases are shared with TRBD2. The CDR3 has 16 amino acids. Germline V gene data show CDR1 as SGHAT and CDR2 as FQNNGV. After removal of 5 bases from V and 3 bases from J, the junction contained 9 bases not matched to a gene. The CDR3 DNA follows: TGTGCCAGCAGCCGGGGGAGGGAGGGAGACACCGGGGAGCTGTTTTTT. It codes for CASSRGREGDTGELFF.